The TCR beta chain under discussion was sequenced for a study of CD8 T cells in ankylosing spondylitis. General study results and limits: Seemingly characteristic of ankylosing spondylitis blood was a TCR beta motif consisting of roughly 8 highly homologous variants. In ankylosing spondylitis patients, matched synovial fluid reportedly showed significant enrichment of disease-linked clones. Prior literature has documented some motif variants in synovial fluid and blood from reactive arthritis. Disease-linked clones had a CD8+ phenotype and relatively low frequency in peripheral blood.

5'-RACE, quantitative and with molecular barcodes, yielded the TCR beta libraries. MiXCR, run by TCRdb on the 5' RACE reads, gives a single entry per CDR3 protein. The data show about 420,000 distinct CDR3 sequences, about a fifth seen once. Only a few counts were recorded for this clonotype. No antigen is known for it. This clonotype was sampled from a male donor with ankylosing spondylitis. Sample: blood, either unsorted or a sorted T cell fraction (not recorded which).

In DNA, the CDR3 is TGTGCCAGCAGTTACTCGGATTATGGGAGGGCGGGAAACATTCAGTACTTC. This gives the protein CASSYSDYGRAGNIQYF. The chain has TRBV6-5 and TRBJ2-4; 7 bases are shared with TRBD2. After removal of 0 bases from V and 6 bases from J, the junction contained 11 bases not matched to a gene. Per germline, CDR1 MNHEY and CDR2 SVGAGI. This CDR3 is 17 amino acids long.